These 19 T cell receptor beta chains share one sample of origin, sequenced in a study of Siglec-9 on CD8 T cells in melanoma. This table comes from immunoSEQ multiplex PCR, and its TCRdb copy is limited to in-frame clones, with some not included. The repertoire consists of around 29,000 clones, with 80% occurring once and the leading ten covering around 5.5%. Sequencing was performed on Siglec-9- CD8+ T cells sorted from blood. Every receptor here comes from a human donor in good health.

V is TRBV19 and J is TRBJ1-4; D might be TRBD1 (6 bases). Germline-derived CDR1 and CDR2 are LNHDA and SQIVND (reference sequence). CDR3 length equals 16 residues. The ends were cut back, 4 bases at V and 0 bases at J, with 12 bases in the middle. In nucleotides, the CDR3 is TGTGCCAGTAGTACCTACGAGGGGGCAACTAATGAAAAACTGTTTTTT. Protein: CASSTYEGATNEKLFF.

The chain links TRBV5-6 to TRBJ2-1; D is possibly TRBD2 (6 bases). Germline V gives CDR1 SGHDT, CDR2 YYEEEE. The length of the CDR3 is 12 residues. Trimming cost V 3 bases and J 10 bases, with 11 bases left between them. In DNA form, the CDR3 reads TGTGCCAGCAGCTGGCAGGGAGGCGAGCAGTTCTTC. It codes for CASSWQGGEQFF.

The chain employs TRBV7-8 and TRBJ2-7; unclear D gene. The germline CDR1 and CDR2 sequences are SGHVS and FQNEAQ. Trimming removed 5 bases from V and 3 bases from J, with 8 bases in between. The CDR3 is 12 amino acids. CDR3 amino acids: CASSRKYYEQYF. The CDR3 nucleotides read TGTGCCAGCAGCCGAAAGTACTACGAGCAGTACTTC.

This chain links TRBV6-1 with TRBJ1-6, with TRBD1 as a possible D gene (5 bases). Germline CDR1 and CDR2: MNHNS and SASEGT. The CDR3 runs 15 residues. Trimming stripped 5 bases from V and 4 bases from J, with 12 bases between. The CDR3 loop is CASSPRDLYNSPLHF. CDR3 sequence (DNA): TGTGCCAGCAGTCCCAGGGACCTGTATAATTCACCCCTCCACTTT.

V is TRBV6-5 and J is TRBJ1-1, with D uncertain. Per the germline V gene, CDR1 is MNHEY and CDR2 is SVGAGI. V lost 0 bases, J lost 1 base, and 9 bases lay in between. The CDR3 has 15 amino acids. The CDR3 reads CASSYSIGGNTEAFF. The CDR3 coding sequence is TGTGCCAGCAGTTACTCGATCGGAGGGAACACTGAAGCTTTCTTT.

The V gene is TRBV6-5, the J gene TRBJ2-1; D is ambiguous. The CDR3 spans 11 residues. The ends were cut back, 7 bases at V and 8 bases at J, with 9 bases in the middle. The V gene's germline CDR1 is MNHEY and CDR2 SVGAGI. CDR3 nucleotides: TGTGCCAGCACTTCATTCCATGAGCAGTTCTTC. Its protein is CASTSFHEQFF.

This clone has a single count. CDR3: CASSDLPLYEQYV. CDR3 DNA sequence: TGTGCCAGCAGCGATCTCCCCCTTTACGAGCAGTACGTC. The V gene is TRBV6-1, the J gene TRBJ2-7; D unclear. Germline assignment: CDR1 MNHNS and CDR2 SASEGT. The CDR3 runs to 13 residues. The V gene lost 6 bases and the J gene lost 4 bases, with 13 bases spanning the gap.

This CDR3 is CASSLAGTSNQETQYF. In DNA, the CDR3 is TGTGCCAGCAGCTTGGCCGGGACATCAAACCAAGAGACCCAGTACTTC. The chain joins TRBV5-6 to TRBJ2-5; a possible D gene is TRBD1 (6 bases). This CDR3 comprises 16 residues. Trimming stripped 0 bases from V and 0 bases from J, with 12 bases between. The germline V gene encodes CDR1 SGHDT and CDR2 YYEEEE.

This clone was seen more than once but under ten times. This chain connects TRBV30 to TRBJ1-4, with D possibly TRBD1 on 6 matching bases. Germline-derived CDR1 and CDR2 are GTSNPN and SVGIG (reference sequence). CDR3 size: 13 residues. V was cut by 0 bases and J by 8 bases, with 10 bases left in between. The CDR3 protein is CAWSVTGREKLFF. The DNA of the CDR3 is TGTGCCTGGAGTGTAACAGGGAGGGAAAAACTGTTTTTT.

This rearrangement joins TRBV7-9 to TRBJ1-1; D is undetermined. Germline CDR1 reads SEHNR; CDR2 reads FQNEAQ (reference sequence). V lost 1 base, J lost 6 bases, and 9 bases lay in between. The CDR3 is 13 residues long. CDR3 bases: TGTGCCAGCAGCTTAGTGGAGGGCCCTGAAGCTTTCTTT. This translates into CASSLVEGPEAFF.

This clone appeared a single time. The chain uses TRBV5-1 and TRBJ1-2; 7 nucleotides match TRBD1. The germline gives CDR1 SGHRS, CDR2 YFSETQ. The ends lost 0 bases at V and 0 bases at J; junction bases unmatched: 2. The CDR3 is 15 residues long. The CDR3 spells CASSLEGTANYGYTF. The CDR3 bases are TGCGCCAGCAGCTTGGAGGGGACAGCTAACTATGGCTACACCTTC.

The J gene is TRBJ2-2, the V gene TRBV10-3, with 8 nucleotides matching TRBD2. This CDR3 region has 17 residues. The germline CDR1 and CDR2 sequences are ENHRY and SYGVKD. Trimming took 2 bases from V and 1 from J; bases not matched to a gene: 6. The DNA for the CDR3 is TGTGCCATCAGTGAGCTGGATGCGGGGGGGAACACCGGGGAGCTGTTTTTT. It translates to CAISELDAGGNTGELFF.

The V gene is TRBV5-8, the J gene TRBJ2-4; D is unclear. The V gene's germline CDR1 is SGHTS and CDR2 YDEGEE. This CDR3 has 14 residues. V was shortened by 7 bases and J by 10 bases, with 21 bases between the two germline ends. CDR3 loop: CASPPQTRKIIQYF. The CDR3 DNA sequence: TGTGCCAGCCCCCCACAGACCCGAAAAATTATTCAGTACTTC.

The chain carries TRBV4-2 and TRBJ1-2, with TRBD1 as a possible D gene (6 bases). Germline values: CDR1 LGHNA, CDR2 YNFKEQ. The CDR3 runs to 13 residues. Trimming removed 0 bases at V and 14 bases at J, with 16 bases between. This CDR3 is CASSQDYRAKATF. The CDR3 coding sequence is TGTGCCAGCAGCCAAGACTACAGGGCGAAGGCTACCTTC.

The genes are TRBV14 and TRBJ2-5, with D perhaps matching TRBD2 (5 bases). From germline, CDR1 is SGHDN and CDR2 FVKESK. V was cut by 4 bases and J by 2 bases, with 14 bases left in between. The CDR3 runs 15 residues. In DNA, the CDR3 is TGTGCCAGCAGCCCATGGTGGGGAGCACAAGAGACCCAGTACTTC. It codes for CASSPWWGAQETQYF.

This chain joins TRBV7-8 and TRBJ2-4, with a weak D call TRBD1 (5 bases). This CDR3 contains 18 residues. Germline CDR1 and CDR2: SGHVS and FQNEAQ. V lost 5 bases and J 1 base, leaving 21 bases between the germline ends. The CDR3 reads CASSRDQGVQEAKNIQYF. The CDR3, as DNA: TGTGCCAGCAGCCGTGACCAAGGGGTCCAAGAGGCCAAAAACATTCAGTACTTC.

The V and J genes are TRBV27 and TRBJ2-1, with D perhaps matching TRBD1 (5 bases). The CDR3 covers 15 residues. Trimming took off 4 bases at V and 0 bases at J, with 10 bases between the two ends. Germline V gene data show CDR1 as MNHEY and CDR2 as SMNVEV (reference sequence). CDR3 nucleotide sequence: TGTGCCAGCAGTTGGGGCGGAAGCTCCTACAATGAGCAGTTCTTC. Translated: CASSWGGSSYNEQFF.

The rearrangement joins TRBV12-5 to TRBJ1-1, with D perhaps matching TRBD1 (6 bases). The CDR3 is 15 residues long. Trimming shortened V by 6 bases and J by 1 base, and 15 bases separated the two germline ends. CDR1 is LGHNT, CDR2 FRNRAP, per germline. DNA for the CDR3: TGTGCTAGTGGCCCCTCAGGAGGGGGGAACACTGAAGCTTTCTTT. Residues: CASGPSGGGNTEAFF.

The CDR3 reads CASSPPGLAFYQYV. DNA for the CDR3: TGTGCCAGCAGCCCCCCGGGACTAGCGTTTTATCAGTACGTC. The rearrangement joins TRBV7-9 to TRBJ2-7, with 10 bases that match TRBD2. After removal of 5 bases from V and 10 bases from J, the junction contained 11 bases not matched to a gene. CDR3 size: 14 residues. In germline, CDR1 is SEHNR, CDR2 FQNEAQ (reference sequence).